This T cell receptor beta chain was retrieved from a study of PD-L1 blockade in urothelial cancer. Study-level background: Male sex and bladder-origin urothelial cancer were recorded for about 90% of the roughly 30 patients. Blood gave a median roughly 150,000 T cells.

This clone was found a few times. Spiked synthetic TCR analogs estimated absolute template abundance per PCR. Sequenced by immunoSEQ multiplex PCR; TCRdb stores in-frame clones only, minus some. In the table there are 75,000 to 95,000 clones, 90% to 95% of which are singletons. CDR3 size: 13 residues. The starting material was PBMCs, obtained around atezolizumab (anti-PD-L1) treatment. This clonotype was sampled from a man in his sixties with urothelial cancer. The chain links TRBV21-1 to TRBJ1-5; the table assigns TRBD1, which was not confirmed against the DNA. TRBV21-1 is a known pseudogene. Here the CDR3 DNA reads TGTGCCAGCAGCACCAGGGGGAGAAAACCCCAGCATTTT. Amino acid sequence: CASSTRGRKPQHF.